The clone carrying this TCR beta chain was recorded only once. As processed by the authors: How many nucleated cells were present was estimated from reference gene primer amplification. Repertoires were generated with immunoSEQ multiplex PCR, while TCRdb's copy carries only in-frame clones and drops some. V, J and clone size are taken as reported in that table, and D and trimming were inferred from the DNA itself. The sample comprises hundreds of thousands of clones, around 92% of which are singletons, and roughly a tenth rests with the top ten. The sample is drawn from a study of blood T cell repertoires in COVID-19. For the study at large: Researchers got acute and convalescent COVID-19 samples from the United States, Italy and Spain.

Across 20 to 25 US areas, participants ranged in age from about 18 to 90 years. Symptom resolution, clearance, or two negative PCRs marked donors in Cohort 3 as recovered. This TCR derives from a woman in her thirties who had recovered from COVID-19. The sample taken for sequencing was PBMCs or T cells enriched from blood (not recorded which).

The CDR3 DNA follows: TGCGCCAGCAGCGGGGGACAGGGGAATTCACCCCTCCACTTT. It is translated as CASSGGQGNSPLHF. The rearrangement joins TRBV5-1 to TRBJ1-6; 10 nucleotides match TRBD1. V trimming: 4 bases; J trimming: 7 bases; junction bases outside the gene matches: 2. CDR1 SGHRS and CDR2 YFSETQ come from the germline V gene. The CDR3 sequence is 14 residues long.